This TCR beta chain was profiled in a study of blood T cell repertoires in COVID-19. Background on the study: There were acute and convalescent COVID-19 samples, and they came from the United States, Italy and Spain.

Ages ranged from about 18 to 100 years, with residence in about 24 US areas. Each recovered donor of Cohort 3 presented with two negative PCRs, clearance, or symptom resolution. Germline V gene data show CDR1 as MDHEN and CDR2 as SYDVKM. The CDR3 totals 16 residues. V was trimmed by 6 bases and J by 0 bases, leaving 14 bases between them. How the authors handled the data: Quantification of nucleated cells was approximated via reference gene primer amplification. The assay was immunoSEQ multiplex PCR, and TCRdb's table has in-frame clones only and misses some. V, J and clone size derive from that table, while D and trimming were established from the DNA sequence. This sample has 250,000 to 400,000 clones, with roughly 90% found just once.

The origin of this receptor is a man aged 55 to 70 who had recovered from COVID-19. V gene TRBV28 combines with J gene TRBJ2-2; D is possibly TRBD2 (6 bases). Sequencing input: PBMCs or T cells enriched from blood (not recorded which). CDR3 sequence: CASSIRGGSNTGELFF. The CDR3 DNA reads as TGTGCCAGCAGCATCCGGGGAGGCTCGAACACCGGGGAGCTGTTTTTT.